The text below deals with one T cell receptor (beta chain). This CDR3 spans 16 amino acids. Trimming took off 2 bases at V and 3 bases at J, with 13 bases between the two ends. The germline gives CDR1 MNHEY, CDR2 SMNVEV (reference sequence). This specimen comes from a study of blood T cell repertoires in COVID-19. Overall study context: Acute-phase and convalescent COVID-19 samples originated in the United States, Italy and Spain. Sources were T cells, B-cell-depleted T cells, or PBMCs; the material itself was cDNA or gDNA.

Original processing methods: Nucleated cell counts were estimated from reference gene primer amplification. Assay used: immunoSEQ multiplex PCR; TCRdb lists only in-frame clones, some missing. V and J calls and clone size are as listed in that table; D and trimming were resolved from the DNA. The sample records about 170,000 clones, roughly 80% being singletons. The sample taken for sequencing was peripheral blood. The rearrangement joins TRBV27 to TRBJ2-2, with a possible D match to TRBD1 (6 bases). The TCR was taken from a human donor with acute or convalescent COVID-19. The donor label of this sample is uncertain. The CDR3: CASSLTGQGHTGELFF. The CDR3 region has the DNA TGTGCCAGCAGTTTAACGGGGCAGGGGCACACCGGGGAGCTGTTTTTT.